Listed here are 21 T cell receptor beta chains from one sample, sequenced in a study of blood T cell repertoires in COVID-19. Measured with immunoSEQ multiplex PCR; TCRdb has only the in-frame clones, and not every one. The table has about 130,000 clones, less than 90% seen once. The sample taken for sequencing was peripheral blood. The receptors were gathered from a woman aged 80 or over with acute or convalescent COVID-19.

The CDR3 sequence: CASRGGPSNQPQHF. CDR3 bases: TGTGCCAGCAGGGGTGGGCCGAGCAATCAGCCCCAGCATTTT. The gene calls are TRBV27 and TRBJ1-5; D unclear. This CDR3 spans 14 amino acids. CDR1 MNHEY and CDR2 SMNVEV come from the germline V gene (reference sequence). V dropped 6 bases and J dropped 1 base, with 10 bases sitting between them.

This clone has more than one count but fewer than ten. V and J are TRBV5-1 and TRBJ1-3, with D maybe TRBD1 (5 bases). The CDR3 has 17 amino acids. V lost 4 bases, J lost 0 bases, and 17 bases lay in between. The V gene's germline CDR1 is SGHRS and CDR2 YFSETQ. CDR3 sequence: CASSIGHSTASGNTIYF. DNA for the CDR3: TGCGCCAGCAGCATCGGACACTCCACCGCCTCTGGAAACACCATATATTTT.

The rearrangement links TRBV11-1 to TRBJ2-3; D remains ambiguous. V shed 3 bases and J shed 1 base, with 5 bases lying between them. The CDR3 is made up of 13 amino acids. Germline assignment: CDR1 SGHAT and CDR2 FQDESV (reference sequence). In DNA, the CDR3 is TGTGCCAGCAGCTTTTCAGGCACAGATACGCAGTATTTT. Protein sequence: CASSFSGTDTQYF.

This clone was counted only a few times. This sequence joins TRBV28 and TRBJ1-2; TRBD1 aligns across 7 bases. V trimming: 6 bases; J trimming: 4 bases; junction bases outside the gene matches: 11. This CDR3 has 15 residues. Germline CDR1 is MDHEN and CDR2 is SYDVKM. In nucleotides, the CDR3 is TGTGCCAGCAGCCCTTCCGACAGGGTGGCCTATGGCTACACCTTC. This translates into CASSPSDRVAYGYTF.

The chain couples TRBV5-1 to TRBJ1-1; 7 bases fit TRBD1. V lost 0 bases and J lost 4; bases outside the gene matches: 18. The CDR3 is 19 amino acids. Germline assignment: CDR1 SGHRS and CDR2 YFSETQ. CDR3 in amino acids: CASSLGGQQGTRAGTEAFF. The CDR3 DNA reads as TGCGCCAGCAGCTTGGGGGGACAACAGGGGACCAGAGCGGGCACTGAAGCTTTCTTT. Supplemented by reference TRBV5-1 and TRBJ1-1, the full variable domain reads KAGVTQTPRYLIKTRGQQVTLSCSPISGHRSVSWYQQTPGQGLQFLFEYFSETQRNKGNFPGRFSGRQFSNSRSEMNVSTLELGDSALYLCASSLGGQQGTRAGTEAFFGQGTRLTVV.

This rearrangement joins TRBV4-2 to TRBJ1-5; no clear D gene. This CDR3 has 14 amino acids. Trimming stripped 1 base from V and 5 bases from J, with 9 bases between. Germline V gene lookup returns CDR1 LGHNA and CDR2 YNFKEQ. CDR3 in amino acids: CASSQVGGDQPQHF. CDR3 in DNA: TGTGCCAGCAGCCAAGTAGGCGGGGATCAGCCCCAGCATTTT.

This clone showed up just once. The genes are TRBV6-5 and TRBJ1-2, with 8 bases lining up with TRBD1. The CDR3 contains 14 residues. Trimming took 0 bases from V and 9 from J; bases not matched to a gene: 6. The germline gives CDR1 MNHEY, CDR2 SVGAGI. The CDR3 sequence: CASSYSDRGLSYTF. The CDR3 DNA reads TGTGCCAGCAGTTACTCCGACAGGGGACTAAGCTACACCTTC.

This clone came up once. This rearrangement joins TRBV28 to TRBJ2-7; D may be TRBD1 (5 bases). Trimming took 8 bases from V and 3 from J, leaving 20 bases between them. Germline assignment: CDR1 MDHEN and CDR2 SYDVKM. This CDR3 has 15 amino acids. CDR3 coding DNA: TGTGCCAGCCGATCTACAGGAGTCGTAAACTACGAGCAGTACGTC. It is translated as CASRSTGVVNYEQYV.

In its sample, this clone was seen a few times. The chain has TRBV28 and TRBJ2-1, with TRBD1 matching 9 bases. This CDR3 spans 14 amino acids. V trimming: 5 bases; J trimming: 15 bases; junction bases outside the gene matches: 14. The V gene's germline CDR1 is MDHEN and CDR2 SYDVKM. CDR3 sequence: CASSPPRSGDRVFF. The CDR3 DNA sequence: TGTGCCAGCAGTCCACCGCGCTCAGGGGACAGGGTGTTCTTC.

V gene TRBV9 combines with J gene TRBJ2-2; D gene unclear. V was cut by 1 base and J by 1 base, with 11 bases left in between. The CDR3 loop spans 16 amino acids. Germline values: CDR1 SGDLS, CDR2 YYNGEE. The CDR3 sequence is CASSVTGRLNTGELFF. The CDR3 bases are TGTGCCAGCAGCGTAACTGGCAGGTTGAACACCGGGGAGCTGTTTTTT.

This clone was observed a single time. This chain links TRBV6-6 with TRBJ1-5; 8 positions match TRBD1. V was clipped by 6 bases and J by 3 bases; unmatched bases: 16. CDR1 and CDR2 (germline): MNHNY, SVGAGI (reference sequence). The CDR3 runs to 18 residues. CDR3 nucleotides: TGTGCCAGCAGACGAGACAGGGGCCTTATATCTATCAATCAGCCCCAGCATTTT. This sequence encodes CASRRDRGLISINQPQHF.

The chain couples TRBV10-3 to TRBJ1-2; D might be TRBD1 (5 bases). V lost 2 bases and J lost 8, with 12 bases in between. The CDR3 length is 13 residues. The germline gives CDR1 ENHRY, CDR2 SYGVKD. CDR3 in amino acids: CAISEDRSDGYTF. CDR3 DNA: TGTGCCATCAGTGAGGACAGATCGGACGGCTACACCTTC.

V and J are TRBV7-2 and TRBJ1-2; no firm D call. Trimming cost V 5 bases and J 0 bases, with 4 bases left between them. This CDR3 comprises 12 residues. Germline CDR1 is SGHTA and CDR2 is FQGNSA. As DNA, the CDR3 is TGTGCCAGCAGCCAGGCTAACTATGGCTACACCTTC. Its protein product is CASSQANYGYTF.

This clone occurred a few times. V gene TRBV6-5 combines with J gene TRBJ1-4; D uncertain. In germline, CDR1 is MNHEY, CDR2 SVGAGI. The CDR3 is 15 residues long. Trimming shortened V by 7 bases and J by 4 bases, and 16 bases separated the two germline ends. The DNA of the CDR3 is TGTGCCAGCATGCTCCATGGCGGGAGTAATGAAAAACTGTTTTTT. It translates to CASMLHGGSNEKLFF.

The V call is TRBV6-5, the J call TRBJ2-4; possibly TRBD2 for D (7 bases). The germline V gene has CDR1 MNHEY and CDR2 SVGAGI. Trimming pared 8 bases from V and 6 bases from J, leaving 11 bases between. The CDR3 runs to 12 residues. CDR3 DNA sequence: TGTGCCAGCGGCGGGGGCTTAAACATTCAGTACTTC. It translates to CASGGGLNIQYF.

The V call is TRBV12-3 or TRBV12-4, the J call TRBJ1-2; perhaps TRBD1 as D (6 bases). Trimming shortened V by 6 bases and J by 6 bases, and 14 bases separated the two germline ends. The CDR3 spans 13 residues. Here the CDR3 reads CASRATGWNGYTF. CDR3 DNA sequence: TGTGCCAGCAGAGCGACAGGATGGAATGGCTACACCTTC.

The V and J genes are TRBV5-6 and TRBJ1-6, with D tentatively TRBD1 (6 bases). V lost 3 bases and J lost 9, with 19 bases in between. The CDR3 is 16 amino acids. Per germline, CDR1 SGHDT and CDR2 YYEEEE. DNA for the CDR3: TGTGCCAGCAGCTCCCCGTGGCAGGGGTTGGGTTCACCCCTCCACTTT. Protein product: CASSSPWQGLGSPLHF. Full variable domain (rest looked up from reference TRBV5-6 and TRBJ1-6): DAGVTQSPTHLIKTRGQQVTLRCSPKSGHDTVSWYQQALGQGPQFIFQYYEEEERQRGNFPDRFSGHQFPNYSSELNVNALLLGDSALYLCASSSPWQGLGSPLHFGNGTRLTVT.

This clone was seen only once. This chain connects TRBV6-5 to TRBJ2-5; D is perhaps TRBD1 (6 bases). Trimming pared 8 bases from V and 5 bases from J, leaving 15 bases between. Germline V gene lookup returns CDR1 MNHEY and CDR2 SVGAGI. This CDR3 comprises 13 residues. CDR3 DNA sequence: TGTGCCAGCCGACGGACAGTTCCGGAGACCCAGTACTTC. The encoded protein is CASRRTVPETQYF.

This chain joins TRBV14 and TRBJ2-7; D might be TRBD1 (5 bases). V lost 5 bases, J lost 2 bases, and 16 bases lay in between. CDR3 length: 15 residues. The germline gives CDR1 SGHDN, CDR2 FVKESK. The CDR3 region is CASSYLQAGAYEQYF. For the CDR3, the DNA is TGTGCCAGCAGCTATTTACAGGCAGGAGCCTACGAGCAGTACTTC. Filled out from reference TRBV14 and TRBJ2-7, the complete variable domain reads EAGVTQFPSHSVIEKGQTVTLRCDPISGHDNLYWYRRVMGKEIKFLLHFVKESKQDESGMPNNRFLAERTGGTYSTLKVQPAELEDSGVYFCASSYLQAGAYEQYFGPGTRLTVT.

This chain connects TRBV5-8 to TRBJ1-6, with 8 nucleotides matching TRBD1. The CDR3 extends over 17 amino acids. The germline V gene has CDR1 SGHTS and CDR2 YDEGEE. V dropped 2 bases and J dropped 7; count of bases not matched to a gene: 11. DNA of the CDR3: TGTGCCAGCAGCTTTACGGGTCGGAGACAGGGGAATTCACCCCTCCACTTT. Protein: CASSFTGRRQGNSPLHF.

The rearrangement joins TRBV5-1 to TRBJ2-3; no reliable D call. The CDR3 length is 14 residues. Germline V lookup: CDR1 SGHRS, CDR2 YFSETQ. V lost 0 bases to trimming and J lost 2 bases, with 7 bases between them. The DNA for the CDR3 is TGCGCCAGCAGCTTGGCCTCCTTCACAGATACGCAGTATTTT. Encoded protein: CASSLASFTDTQYF.